This T cell receptor (beta chain) was recovered during a study of CXCR3-negative and CXCR3-positive naive CD8 T cells. Overall study results and limits: CXCR3 expression dropped partially after cryopreservation, and most assays relied on fresh PBMCs.

Germline V gives CDR1 SEHNR, CDR2 FQNEAQ (reference sequence). This CDR3 comprises 13 residues. Notes on this clonotype: Antigen specificity is unknown.

The TRB cDNA libraries were prepared by 5' RACE with UMI labels. TCRdb reprocessed the 5' RACE reads and keeps a single row for each CDR3 protein, giving no DNA. The listing contains around 40,000 distinct CDR3 sequences. The chain has TRBV7-9 and TRBJ2-7. Sequencing was carried out using naive CXCR3- CD8+ T cells from blood. Subset denoted: CD45RO-CCR7+CD27+CD95- naive CD8+ T cells lacking CXCR3 (TNR3-). The clonotype comes from a human donor in good health. Some clones in this sample may be carry-over from other donors' samples. The CDR3 reads CASSSPLYHEQYF.